The 15 T cell receptor beta chains presented below share a single source sample, sequenced in a study of control samples from healthy donors and cancer patients. TCRdb's copy holds only in-frame clones and misses some; the assay was immunoSEQ multiplex PCR. The table lists 24,000 or so clones, roughly 90% of them singletons. The sequenced sample consisted of PBMCs. These receptors were taken from a man aged 50 to 59 with lung cancer.

The chain carries TRBV15 and TRBJ2-5; 8 nucleotides match TRBD1. Losses at the gene ends were 2 bases for V and 5 bases for J; bases not matched to a gene: 10. Germline V lookup: CDR1 LNHNV, CDR2 YYDKDF (reference sequence). The length of the CDR3 is 16 residues. Written as DNA, the CDR3 is TGTGCCACCAGCAGAAACGACAGGGGTGGAGGGGAGACCCAGTACTTC. Amino acid sequence: CATSRNDRGGGETQYF.

The V and J genes are TRBV5-1 and TRBJ2-5; 8 nucleotides line up with TRBD1. Per the germline V gene, CDR1 is SGHRS and CDR2 is YFSETQ. The CDR3 spans 16 residues. V lost 4 bases, J lost 5 bases, and 13 bases stayed unmatched. The CDR3 coding sequence is TGCGCCAGCAGCACAGGGACAGGACCCCAGGGGGAGACCCAGTACTTC. Amino acid sequence: CASSTGTGPQGETQYF. Supplemented by reference TRBV5-1 and TRBJ2-5, the full variable domain reads KAGVTQTPRYLIKTRGQQVTLSCSPISGHRSVSWYQQTPGQGLQFLFEYFSETQRNKGNFPGRFSGRQFSNSRSEMNVSTLELGDSALYLCASSTGTGPQGETQYFGPGTRLLVL.

This clone was detected once. The CDR3 spells CASSIRQNQPQHF. The CDR3 DNA reads TGTGCCAGTAGTATCCGGCAGAATCAGCCCCAGCATTTT. The genes are TRBV19 and TRBJ1-5; D is unclear. Trimming stripped 3 bases from V and 4 bases from J, with 7 bases between. This CDR3 has 13 amino acids. Germline V CDR1 and CDR2: LNHDA, SQIVND (reference sequence).

The V and J genes are TRBV7-8 and TRBJ2-7; no definite D call. V lost 7 bases and J 1 base, leaving 11 bases between the germline ends. Looked up from germline, CDR1 is SGHVS and CDR2 is FQNEAQ. The CDR3 is made up of 13 amino acids. CDR3 DNA sequence: TGTGCCAGCACCCCGAGGTGGTCCTACGAGCAGTACTTC. It yields the protein CASTPRWSYEQYF.

The rearrangement joins TRBV2 to TRBJ2-5; D may correspond to TRBD1 or TRBD2 (5 bases each). V was pared by 3 bases and J by 4 bases, with 15 bases between. From germline, CDR1 is SNHLY and CDR2 FYNNEI. This CDR3 comprises 15 residues. The CDR3: CASSDPLGVPETQYF. The CDR3 DNA sequence: TGTGCCAGCAGTGATCCCTTGGGGGTACCAGAGACCCAGTACTTC. Full variable domain (missing parts from reference TRBV2 and TRBJ2-5): EPEVTQTPSHQVTQMGQEVILRCVPISNHLYFYWYRQILGQKVEFLVSFYNNEISEKSEIFDDQFSVERPDGSNFTLKIRSTKLEDSAMYFCASSDPLGVPETQYFGPGTRLLVL.

This chain links TRBV19 with TRBJ2-2, with TRBD1 matching over 9 bases. CDR1 and CDR2 (germline): LNHDA, SQIVND (reference sequence). V shed 7 bases and J 5 bases; nucleotides not matched to a gene: 5. The CDR3 spans 14 residues. The CDR3 loop reads CASKGQGRTGELFF. The CDR3 DNA reads as TGTGCCAGTAAGGGACAGGGTCGGACCGGGGAGCTGTTTTTT.

The V gene is TRBV19, the J gene TRBJ1-4; 9 bases match TRBD1. Germline CDR1 is LNHDA and CDR2 is SQIVND (reference sequence). This CDR3 comprises 16 residues. J gave up 1 base and V 2 bases, and 2 bases lay outside the gene matches. The CDR3 sequence is CASSIRQGGTNEKLFF. CDR3 DNA: TGTGCCAGTAGTATACGACAGGGGGGAACTAATGAAAAACTGTTTTTT.

This rearrangement joins TRBV4-1 to TRBJ1-2; D call uncertain. Germline CDR1 MGHRA, CDR2 YSYEKL. The CDR3 is made up of 14 amino acids. Trimming removed 2 bases at V and 7 bases at J, with 14 bases between. The CDR3 region is CASSQITLQSGYTF. The CDR3 DNA sequence: TGCGCCAGCAGCCAAATTACCTTACAGAGTGGCTACACCTTC.

J is TRBJ2-1 and V is TRBV6-5; D remains ambiguous. CDR1 MNHEY and CDR2 SVGAGI come from the germline V gene. CDR3 length equals 14 residues. V lost 6 bases, J lost 2 bases, and 11 bases lay in between. CDR3 DNA: TGTGCCAGCAGCAAGCCAGCAGCCTACAATGAGCAGTTCTTC. It codes for CASSKPAAYNEQFF.

The chain carries TRBV10-3 and TRBJ1-6; weak D call: TRBD1 (5 bases). The CDR3 loop spans 15 amino acids. Germline V gives CDR1 ENHRY, CDR2 SYGVKD. Trimming took off 6 bases at V and 11 bases at J, with 20 bases between the two ends. For the CDR3, the DNA is TGTGCCATCAGCGCGGGCCTGGAGAGGGGTGCACCCCTCCACTTT. It specifies CAISAGLERGAPLHF.

The rearrangement joins TRBV6-1 to TRBJ2-3; the D is unclear. V gave up 2 bases and J gave up 0 bases, with 12 bases separating them. The CDR3 runs to 16 residues. Germline V lookup: CDR1 MNHNS, CDR2 SASEGT. The CDR3: CASSETTQSSTDTQYF. CDR3 coding DNA: TGTGCCAGCAGTGAAACGACTCAATCTAGCACAGATACGCAGTATTTT.

About this clone: It is likely a read error: a sequence one base away is far more abundant. Other DNA sequences from this sample encode an identical CDR3 as well. This chain joins TRBV2 and TRBJ1-6; 9 bases are a match to TRBD1. Germline CDR1 and CDR2: SNHLY and FYNNEI. The CDR3 totals 16 residues. Trimming took 8 bases from V and 7 from J; bases not matched to a gene: 12. The CDR3 DNA reads as TGTGCCAGCCGAGGGGGGGGGACAGGGCGAAATTCACCCCTCCACTTT. This encodes CASRGGGTGRNSPLHF.

This clone has just a few counts. This chain links TRBV5-1 with TRBJ1-6, with 8 bases matching TRBD1. CDR3 length: 14 residues. Germline-derived CDR1 and CDR2 are SGHRS and YFSETQ. V shed 4 bases and J 7 bases; nucleotides not matched to a gene: 4. CDR3: CASSQGQGNSPLHF. The CDR3, as DNA: TGCGCCAGCAGCCAAGGACAGGGAAATTCACCCCTCCACTTT.

This clone appeared once. This is likely a read error, given that the CDR3 carries no conserved phenylalanine or tryptophan at its end. The limits of the CDR3 on the DNA are not certain, so only TCRdb's listed CDR3 is given. This chain links TRBV19 with TRBJ2-7; TRBD2 reflects the table's D call only, with no check against the DNA. Counting both end residues, the CDR3 totals 11 amino acids. In germline, CDR1 is LNHDA, CDR2 SQIVND (reference sequence). The CDR3 is CASSTAGRGRG.

This chain links TRBV6-5 with TRBJ1-4, with 11 bases fitting TRBD1. Trimming at V came to 6 bases and at J to 5 bases, leaving 2 bases not matched to a gene. This CDR3 is built from 14 residues. Germline V CDR1 and CDR2: MNHEY, SVGAGI. CDR3 in DNA: TGTGCCAGCAGGGGGACAGGGGGAAATGAAAAACTGTTTTTT. Its protein is CASRGTGGNEKLFF.